Listed here is a single T cell receptor (beta chain). These data are taken from a study of monozygotic twins with inflammatory bowel disease. TCRdb re-called the 5' RACE reads and gives one entry per CDR3 protein, without DNA. The sample is made up of 150,000 or so distinct CDR3 sequences, and the top ten hold 7.4% of it. Germline CDR1 SGHAT, CDR2 FQNNGV. This CDR3 is 15 amino acids long. Blood samples measuring about 2.5 ml were taken per donor. The chain carries TRBV11-2 and TRBJ2-7; checking the TCRdb D call of TRBD1 is not possible without DNA. This TCR was sampled from a human donor with ulcerative colitis or Crohn's disease, or a healthy co-twin of an affected twin (not recorded which). The sample comprised blood. The CDR3 sequence is CASSHSGGGNYEQYF.